The 29 T cell receptor beta chains below all came from one sample that was sequenced in a study of T-cell reconstitution after alpha-beta-depleted transplantation in children. It was with unique molecular identifiers that the TCRbeta library was prepared. Using its own MiXCR run on the PCR reads, TCRdb lists one record per CDR3 protein. The sample consists of fewer than 120,000 distinct CDR3 sequences, 10% of them appearing once. This material consisted of PBMCs from the stem cell graft donor, taken from the stem cell graft. Receptor source: a human donor who donated a stem cell graft to a child with acute lymphoblastic leukemia.

This clonotype was detected many times. This chain links TRBV12-3 or TRBV12-4 with TRBJ2-1, with 7 nucleotides matching TRBD2. CDR3 length: 15 amino acids. Unmatched junction bases numbered 6, after V lost 6 bases and J lost 1 base. CDR3 residues: CASSPSGNSYNEQFF. Here the CDR3 DNA reads TGTGCCAGCAGCCCTAGCGGAAATTCCTACAATGAGCAGTTCTTC.

This clonotype occurred many times. V usage is TRBV3-1 and J usage is TRBJ1-1; D call uncertain. Trimming left V 0 bases short and J 9 bases short, with 14 bases between. The CDR3 has 14 residues. Germline V gives CDR1 LGHDT, CDR2 YNNKEL (reference sequence). The CDR3 loop reads CASSQDGRGDKAFF. CDR3 bases: TGTGCCAGCAGCCAAGATGGCCGGGGTGACAAAGCTTTCTTT.

This clonotype was counted between two and nine times. A junction boundary mismatches the germline segment, possibly from a read error. CDR3 sequence: CCARVIRDLRYEQYF. The CDR3 region has the DNA TGCTGTGCTAGAGTTATCCGGGACTTACGCTACGAGCAGTACTTC. The genes are TRBV20-1 and TRBJ2-7; D might be TRBD2 (6 bases). Germline CDR1 reads DFQATT; CDR2 reads SNEGSKA (reference sequence). CDR3 size: 15 residues.

This clonotype has at least ten counts. The V call is TRBV11-2, the J call TRBJ2-5; D ambiguous. Germline lookup yields CDR1 SGHAT and CDR2 FQNNGV. The V end was cut by 2 bases, the J end by 1 base, with 8 bases between. The length of the CDR3 is 14 residues. The CDR3 DNA reads TGTGCCAGCAGCTTATATCCTGGCCAAGAGACCCAGTACTTC. Its protein is CASSLYPGQETQYF.

This clonotype has a count of ten or more. The chain recombines TRBV12-3 or TRBV12-4 with TRBJ2-5, with 12 bases fitting TRBD2. The J segment lost 7 bases and the V segment lost 3 bases, leaving 3 bases of the junction unmatched. The CDR3 contains 14 residues. The CDR3 DNA reads TGTGCCAGCAGTTTTCCTAGCGGGGGGGCGACCCAGTACTTC. Translation gives CASSFPSGGATQYF.

This clonotype was observed many times. V is TRBV10-2 and J is TRBJ1-1; 9 bases agree with TRBD1. The trim removed 5 bases at V and 5 bases at J, leaving 12 bases unmatched. The CDR3 extends over 16 amino acids. In germline, CDR1 is WSHSY, CDR2 SAAADI. Here the CDR3 DNA reads TGCGCCAGCAGTACCGGGACAGGGAGCCCCTGGACTGAAGCTTTCTTT. Protein product: CASSTGTGSPWTEAFF.

The table lists this clonotype with many counts. The gene calls are TRBV2 and TRBJ1-5; D unclear. The ends were cut back, 0 bases at V and 3 bases at J, with 0 bases in the middle. CDR1 and CDR2 from the germline V gene are SNHLY and FYNNEI. CDR3 size: 12 residues. CDR3 nucleotide sequence: TGTGCCAGCAGTGAAGCCAATCAGCCCCAGCATTTT. Its translation is CASSEANQPQHF.

Of note for this clonotype: A much larger clone lies a single base off, so this may be a read error. The chain has TRBV29-1 and TRBJ2-4, with no clear D. Germline lookup yields CDR1 SQVTM and CDR2 ANQGSEA. There are 11 residues in the CDR3. This chain's CDR3 is CSVSEQNSQYF. In nucleotides, the CDR3 is TGCAGCGTTTCAGAGCAGAACAGTCAGTACTTC. The whole variable domain, filled in from reference TRBV29-1 and TRBJ2-4, reads SAVISQKPSRDICQRGTSLTIQCQVDSQVTMMFWYRQQPGQSLTLIATANQGSEATYESGFVIDKFPISRPNLTFSTLTVSNMSPEDSSIYLCSVSEQNSQYFGAGTRLSVL.

The V and J genes are TRBV18 and TRBJ2-1; 12 positions match TRBD2. There are 16 residues in the CDR3. Germline CDR1 and CDR2: KGHSH and LQKENI. The V and J ends lost 6 bases and 4 bases, in that order; junction bases with no gene match: 7. CDR3 sequence: CASSHGLAGTYNEQFF. In DNA, the CDR3 is TGTGCCAGCTCGCATGGACTAGCGGGAACTTACAATGAGCAGTTCTTC.

This clonotype was detected ten times or more. The chain has TRBV7-9 and TRBJ2-5; D gene uncertain. V was shortened by 4 bases and J by 1 base, with 4 bases between the two germline ends. The CDR3 is 12 amino acids. Germline V lookup: CDR1 SEHNR, CDR2 FQNEAQ (reference sequence). The CDR3 nucleotides are TGTGCCAGCAGCTCCTCCCAAGAGACCCAGTACTTC. It is translated as CASSSSQETQYF.

This clonotype was recorded many times. The chain carries TRBV18 and TRBJ2-3, with 7 bases aligning to TRBD1. Germline CDR1 and CDR2: KGHSH and LQKENI. CDR3 length equals 14 residues. J was trimmed by 4 bases and V by 1 base; bases with no gene match: 2. The DNA of the CDR3 is TGTGCCAGCTCACCACTTGACAGGGCAGATACGCAGTATTTT. Translated: CASSPLDRADTQYF.

This clonotype was counted many times. This sequence joins TRBV20-1 and TRBJ1-1; D ambiguous. The CDR3 runs 16 residues. V dropped 0 bases and J dropped 4 bases, with 18 bases sitting between them. Looked up from germline, CDR1 is DFQATT and CDR2 is SNEGSKA (reference sequence). CDR3: CSARDPRQPKGTEAFF. The CDR3 nucleotides read TGCAGTGCTAGAGATCCGAGGCAGCCCAAGGGCACTGAAGCTTTCTTT.

This clonotype was seen many times. J is TRBJ2-7 and V is TRBV9; 10 bases are shared with TRBD1. The CDR3 spans 16 residues. Trimming removed 3 bases from V and 5 bases from J; junction bases left unmatched: 11. Germline loops: CDR1 SGDLS, CDR2 YYNGEE. As DNA, the CDR3 is TGTGCCAGCAGCGAGGGACTGGGACAGGGGTCCCACGAGCAGTACTTC. As protein: CASSEGLGQGSHEQYF.

This clonotype was found many times. The rearrangement links TRBV29-1 to TRBJ1-2, with TRBD1 identical over 7 bases. This CDR3 contains 13 residues. Trimming at V came to 8 bases and at J to 6 bases, leaving 12 bases not matched to a gene. Germline V gene lookup returns CDR1 SQVTM and CDR2 ANQGSEA. The CDR3 spells CSTGTAKTDGYTF. CDR3 nucleotides: TGCAGCACCGGGACAGCCAAAACGGATGGCTACACCTTC.

A single count supports this clonotype. With a much larger clone just one base away, this may be a read error. Likely a read error: the CDR3 ends without its conserved phenylalanine or tryptophan. The chain employs TRBV4-1 and TRBJ1-5, with a weak D call TRBD1 (5 bases). This CDR3 contains 13 residues. Germline CDR1 and CDR2: MGHRA and YSYEKL. Trimming removed 1 base at V and 9 bases at J, with 10 bases between. DNA for the CDR3: TGCGCCAGCAGCCAAGGGGGCCCCGGGCCCCAGCATATT. Translated: CASSQGGPGPQHI.

This clonotype was observed at least ten times. V and J are TRBV10-2 and TRBJ2-2; the match to TRBD2 covers 7 bases. Germline V gene lookup returns CDR1 WSHSY and CDR2 SAAADI. There are 14 residues in the CDR3. V was pared by 7 bases and J by 1 base, with 3 bases of the junction left unmatched. As DNA, the CDR3 is TGCGCCAGCAAGTCTAGCGGGAACACCGGGGAGCTGTTTTTT. Residues: CASKSSGNTGELFF.

This clonotype came up many times. In DNA form, the CDR3 reads TGCAGTGCTAGAGGGGGCCTTAAGACCCGAAAACTCTCGAACACTGAAGCTTTCTTT. As protein: CSARGGLKTRKLSNTEAFF. V usage is TRBV20-1 and J usage is TRBJ1-1, with a tentative D call TRBD1 (5 bases). Deletions cut 1 base from V and 1 base from J, with 25 bases between. The CDR3 contains 19 residues. Germline V gene data show CDR1 as DFQATT and CDR2 as SNEGSKA (reference sequence).

This clonotype was seen at least ten times. The genes are TRBV20-1 and TRBJ2-7; D might be TRBD2 (5 bases). This CDR3 contains 12 residues. Between the trimmed V and J ends, which lost 3 bases and 4 bases, there was a span of 10 bases. Germline V gene data show CDR1 as DFQATT and CDR2 as SNEGSKA (reference sequence). CDR3 nucleotides: TGCAGTGCTAGGGCAGAGGGTTACGAGCAGTACTTC. Encoded protein: CSARAEGYEQYF.

Many counts were recorded for this clonotype. The V gene is TRBV9, the J gene TRBJ2-7; 9 positions agree with TRBD2. The CDR3 runs 15 residues. J was trimmed by 2 bases and V by 0 bases; bases with no gene match: 3. Germline V gene sequence: CDR1 SGDLS, CDR2 YYNGEE. The CDR3 loop is CASSVEAGGAYEQYF. In DNA form, the CDR3 reads TGTGCCAGCAGCGTAGAGGCGGGAGGGGCCTACGAGCAGTACTTC.

This clonotype was observed once. The conserved phenylalanine or tryptophan normally closing the CDR3 is absent here, so this likely arose from a read error. The rearrangement uses TRBV7-2 and TRBJ1-2, with D unclear. Germline V gene lookup returns CDR1 SGHTA and CDR2 FQGNSA. The CDR3 consists of 12 residues. CDR3 amino acids: CASRLIGRGYTL. The CDR3 coding sequence is TGTGCCAGCCGCTTAATTGGACGAGGCTACACCTTG.

The table lists this clonotype with many counts. The chain couples TRBV7-6 to TRBJ1-1, with D possibly TRBD1 on 5 matching bases. Trimming cost V 4 bases and J 1 base, with 13 bases left between them. This CDR3 comprises 15 residues. Looked up from germline, CDR1 is SGHVS and CDR2 is FNYEAQ. The CDR3, as DNA: TGTGCCAGCAGCTATAGCCGGGACGGGAACACTGAAGCTTTCTTT. Residues: CASSYSRDGNTEAFF. The whole variable domain, filled in from reference TRBV7-6 and TRBJ1-1, reads GAGVSQSPRYKVTKRGQDVALRCDPISGHVSLYWYRQALGQGPEFLTYFNYEAQQDKSGLPNDRFSAERPEGSISTLTIQRTEQRDSAMYRCASSYSRDGNTEAFFGQGTRLTVV.

This clonotype was counted ten times or more. V usage is TRBV7-2 and J usage is TRBJ2-1, with a tentative D call TRBD2 (5 bases). CDR3 size: 16 residues. Germline values: CDR1 SGHTA, CDR2 FQGNSA. The V end was cut by 0 bases, the J end by 1 base, with 10 bases between. CDR3 in amino acids: CASSLAGVGSYNEQFF. CDR3 coding DNA: TGTGCCAGCAGCTTAGCCGGGGTGGGTTCCTACAATGAGCAGTTCTTC.

This clonotype has at least ten counts. The chain has TRBV29-1 and TRBJ2-1; 8 nucleotides match TRBD2. This CDR3 spans 13 amino acids. Germline V gene sequence: CDR1 SQVTM, CDR2 ANQGSEA. Unmatched junction bases numbered 5, after V lost 3 bases and J lost 7 bases. The CDR3 DNA reads TGCAGCGTTGATAGCGCTAGCGGGAATGAGCAGTTCTTC. The encoded protein is CSVDSASGNEQFF.

The rearrangement links TRBV18 to TRBJ2-5; possible D gene TRBD2, 5 bases. The CDR3 is 15 amino acids. Germline V gene data show CDR1 as KGHSH and CDR2 as LQKENI. V lost 6 bases to trimming and J lost 2 bases, with 16 bases between them. As DNA, the CDR3 is TGTGCCAGCTCCCAAGGGAGTCCCACTCAAGAGACCCAGTACTTC. Translating gives CASSQGSPTQETQYF.

This clonotype was detected ten times or more. The chain recombines TRBV20-1 with TRBJ2-1; 11 bases map to TRBD2. This CDR3 is 17 amino acids long. Germline V gene sequence: CDR1 DFQATT, CDR2 SNEGSKA (reference sequence). Trimming cost V 3 bases and J 9 bases; bases outside gene matches: 16. The DNA for the CDR3 is TGCAGTGCTAGGAGGGTACTAGCGGGAGCGGTGGAGGGTGAGCAGTTCTTC. Translated, it gives CSARRVLAGAVEGEQFF.

Ten or more counts support this clonotype. This chain connects TRBV6-5 to TRBJ1-3, with D unresolved. Looked up from germline, CDR1 is MNHEY and CDR2 is SVGAGI. The CDR3 is 15 residues long. V was pared by 2 bases and J by 0 bases, with 8 bases between. The CDR3: CASSYERSSGNTIYF. The CDR3 DNA reads TGTGCCAGCAGTTACGAACGGAGCTCTGGAAACACCATATATTTT.

This clonotype was detected ten times or more. The chain carries TRBV10-3 and TRBJ1-1; 7 positions match TRBD1. Trimming took 3 bases from V and 0 from J; bases not matched to a gene: 10. CDR3 length equals 17 residues. Germline V gene lookup returns CDR1 ENHRY and CDR2 SYGVKD. The CDR3: CAISDRQGQLMNTEAFF. CDR3 coding DNA: TGTGCCATCAGTGATCGTCAGGGACAGCTCATGAACACTGAAGCTTTCTTT.

This clonotype was found many times. The chain links TRBV18 to TRBJ1-5, with 7 positions matching TRBD1. The CDR3 is made up of 15 amino acids. Germline trimming cut 3 bases from V and 2 bases from J; bases unmatched to any gene: 4. CDR1 and CDR2 from the germline V gene are KGHSH and LQKENI. The CDR3 here is CASSPKGGGNQPQHF. In DNA form, the CDR3 reads TGTGCCAGCTCACCGAAAGGGGGCGGCAATCAGCCCCAGCATTTT.

This clonotype was found many times. The V call is TRBV11-2, the J call TRBJ1-4; no reliable D call. Trimming left V 1 base short and J 6 bases short, with 6 bases between. Germline values: CDR1 SGHAT, CDR2 FQNNGV. CDR3 length: 13 residues. The CDR3 sequence: CASSLAGDEKLFF. The CDR3 coding sequence is TGTGCCAGCAGCTTAGCGGGCGATGAAAAACTGTTTTTT. Complete variable domain (other parts from reference TRBV11-2 and TRBJ1-4): EAGVAQSPRYKIIEKRQSVAFWCNPISGHATLYWYQQILGQGPKLLIQFQNNGVVDDSQLPKDRFSAERLKGVDSTLKIQPAKLEDSAVYLCASSLAGDEKLFFGSGTQLSVL.